This entry features one TCR beta chain sequence. The record originates from a study of blood T cell repertoires in COVID-19. Sequencing was performed with immunoSEQ multiplex PCR; in TCRdb, only in-frame clones are kept and a portion is missing. This table holds some 160,000 clones, roughly 77% found once. Germline CDR1 SGHRS, CDR2 YFSETQ. The CDR3 runs to 13 residues. Between the trimmed V and J ends, which lost 3 bases and 5 bases, there was a span of 11 bases. The sequence was obtained from a man aged 65 to 85 with active or convalescent COVID-19. This chain uses TRBV5-1 with TRBJ2-5; maybe TRBD1 (6 bases). The sequenced sample consisted of peripheral blood. CDR3 coding DNA: TGCGCCAGCAGCTCCATTGGGGGCGAGACCCAGTACTTC. Translation: CASSSIGGETQYF.